This TCR beta chain was captured in a study of blood T cell repertoires in COVID-19. Those enrolled in Seattle joined during active infection and were followed longitudinally afterward. TCRdb's table, derived via immunoSEQ multiplex PCR, lists solely in-frame clones and lacks some. The data hold 60,000 to 75,000 clones, with about 85% observed a single time. The CDR3 totals 16 residues. The chain recombines TRBV21-1 with TRBJ1-3; TRBD1 is taken as the D call from the table, unchecked against the DNA. TRBV21-1 is tagged as a pseudogene. What was sequenced was peripheral blood. The receptor comes from a woman aged 45-65 years with COVID-19, enrolled during active disease. CDR3 in DNA: TGTGCCAGCAGCAAGACAGGGGGCGAAGCGGGAAACACCATATATTTT. It yields the protein CASSKTGGEAGNTIYF.